This T cell receptor (beta chain) was sequenced for a study of beta chain features in type 1 diabetes. CDR1 is LNHNV and CDR2 is YYDKDF in the germline V gene (reference sequence). This CDR3 region has 18 residues. V lost 3 bases and J lost 1, with 19 bases in between. This clone was counted a few times. What it recognizes is unknown. The isolated RNA, all of it, was reverse transcribed, so expressed TCRB transcripts were what got sequenced. Naive, central memory and regulatory T cell samples came to a mean of roughly 4 million reads. The assay was immunoSEQ multiplex PCR, and TCRdb's table has in-frame clones only and misses some. The repertoire holds about 160,000 clones, with 7.5% to 10% as singletons. Sorting produced populations that all topped 95% purity. Findings and limits, study-wide: Diminished insertions and augmented deletions at VDJ junctions characterized type 1 diabetes patients. Researchers caution that PCR might favor shorter templates, equally among patients and controls.

J is TRBJ2-1 and V is TRBV15; TRBD1 might be the D (5 bases). The TCR was taken from a man aged 18 to 30 in good health. The sample consisted of central memory CD4+ T cells from blood. The CDR3 loop reads CATSSPPGLRASYNEQFF. DNA of the CDR3: TGTGCCACCAGCAGTCCCCCCGGCCTCAGGGCATCCTACAATGAGCAGTTCTTC. Based on the CDR3 plus reference TRBV15 and TRBJ2-1, the full variable domain is DAMVIQNPRYQVTQFGKPVTLSCSQTLNHNVMYWYQQKSSQAPKLLFHYYDKDFNNEADTPDNFQSRRPNTSFCFLDIRSPGLGDTAMYLCATSSPPGLRASYNEQFFGPGTRLTVL.